A single sample is the source of the 18 T cell receptor beta chains below, sequenced in a study of blood T cell repertoires in COVID-19. The repertoire was sequenced with immunoSEQ multiplex PCR; TCRdb's copy has only in-frame clones and lacks some. The sample consists of roughly 230,000 clones, 88% of them appearing once. The sample comprised peripheral blood. Receptors were obtained from a human donor in a cohort sampled during active COVID-19.

The gene calls are TRBV19 and TRBJ1-2; tentative D call: TRBD1 (5 bases). Germline assignment: CDR1 LNHDA and CDR2 SQIVND (reference sequence). The CDR3 runs 14 residues. The V end was cut by 4 bases, the J end by 2 bases, with 11 bases between. The CDR3 coding sequence is TGTGCCAGTAGTAGGGGCGGAAGAAACTATGGCTACACCTTC. Encoded protein: CASSRGGRNYGYTF. The complete variable domain, with remaining parts taken from reference TRBV19 and TRBJ1-2, reads DGGITQSPKYLFRKEGQNVTLSCEQNLNHDAMYWYRQDPGQGLRLIYYSQIVNDFQKGDIAEGYSVSREKKESFPLTVTSAQKNPTAFYLCASSRGGRNYGYTFGSGTRLTVV.

CDR3 sequence reads: CASSPGQNNEKLFF. CDR3 in DNA: TGTGCCAGCTCACCAGGACAGAATAATGAAAAACTGTTTTTT. The chain recombines TRBV18 with TRBJ1-4, with a possible D match to TRBD1 (6 bases). There are 14 residues in the CDR3. Germline CDR1 is KGHSH and CDR2 is LQKENI. The V end lost 2 bases, the J end lost 4 bases, and 8 bases lay between the germline ends.

The J gene is TRBJ1-1, the V gene TRBV19, with 7 bases that match TRBD1. The CDR3 contains 14 residues. CDR1 and CDR2 (germline): LNHDA, SQIVND (reference sequence). With V trimmed by 7 bases and J by 3 bases, 8 bases remained unmatched. CDR3: CASTLSGGYTEAFF. DNA for the CDR3: TGTGCCAGTACCCTTTCAGGGGGGTACACTGAAGCTTTCTTT.

This chain connects TRBV14 to TRBJ2-7; TRBD1 is a possible D gene (6 bases). Trimming shortened V by 1 base and J by 3 bases, and 19 bases separated the two germline ends. In germline, CDR1 is SGHDN, CDR2 FVKESK. CDR3 length: 17 residues. Here the CDR3 DNA reads TGTGCCAGCAGCCAAGTTAACTACAGGGTAAGGTACTACGAGCAGTACTTC. This translates into CASSQVNYRVRYYEQYF.

This chain links TRBV4-3 with TRBJ2-7; D uncertain. V was clipped by 3 bases and J by 6 bases, with 15 bases between them. The CDR3 is made up of 14 amino acids. Germline V gene lookup returns CDR1 LGHNA and CDR2 YSLEER. The CDR3 nucleotides are TGCGCCAGCAGCCACCTCATGACGGGTGGCGAGCAGTACTTC. It specifies CASSHLMTGGEQYF.

V and J are TRBV28 and TRBJ1-5, with D possibly matching TRBD1 (6 bases). This CDR3 spans 14 amino acids. Deletions cut 5 bases from V and 1 base from J, with 9 bases between. Germline values: CDR1 MDHEN, CDR2 SYDVKM. Here the CDR3 reads CASSRQVSNQPQHF. The CDR3 DNA reads as TGTGCCAGCAGTCGACAGGTCAGCAATCAGCCCCAGCATTTT.

The chain combines TRBV4-1 with TRBJ2-2; 9 bases are shared with TRBD2. The CDR3 is made up of 16 amino acids. After removal of 3 bases from V and 4 bases from J, the junction contained 6 bases not matched to a gene. Germline assignment: CDR1 MGHRA and CDR2 YSYEKL. This CDR3 is CASSQRLADFTGELFF. The CDR3 DNA reads TGCGCCAGCAGCCAGAGACTAGCGGATTTCACCGGGGAGCTGTTTTTT.

In its sample, this clone was seen once. The chain carries TRBV24-1 and TRBJ2-1, with a possible D match to TRBD2 (7 bases). CDR1 is KGHDR and CDR2 is SFDVKD in the germline V gene. This CDR3 comprises 12 residues. The V end lost 9 bases, the J end lost 9 bases, and 14 bases lay between the germline ends. CDR3 nucleotides: TGTGCCACCCCGCCGAGGGGGGGTGAGCAGTTCTTC. Translating gives CATPPRGGEQFF.

This clone was counted a single time. The genes are TRBV7-2 and TRBJ2-1; 7 bases map to TRBD2. This CDR3 is 14 amino acids long. The V gene's germline CDR1 is SGHTA and CDR2 FQGNSA. Unmatched junction bases numbered 1, after V lost 4 bases and J lost 1 base. In nucleotides, the CDR3 is TGTGCCAGCAGCTCCGGGGGGTCCTACAATGAGCAGTTCTTC. This codes for CASSSGGSYNEQFF.

This clone has just one count. Other DNA sequences within the sample encode an identical CDR3. The gene calls are TRBV5-1 and TRBJ2-7; 9 bases are a match to TRBD1. In germline, CDR1 is SGHRS, CDR2 YFSETQ. The junction had 3 bases not matched to a gene; V was cut back by 4 bases and J by 1 base. This CDR3 comprises 14 residues. CDR3 coding DNA: TGCGCCAGCAGCCGCGGACAGGGGTCCTACGAGCAGTACTTC. Its translation: CASSRGQGSYEQYF.

This clone showed up just once. The V call is TRBV18, the J call TRBJ2-2, with D unclear. This CDR3 has 12 amino acids. Germline loops: CDR1 KGHSH, CDR2 LQKENI. V was cut by 3 bases and J by 3 bases, with 2 bases left in between. The CDR3 region is CASSPDTGELFF. CDR3 DNA: TGTGCCAGCTCACCCGACACCGGGGAGCTGTTTTTT.

The chain recombines TRBV18 with TRBJ1-3; D unclear. The V and J ends lost 0 bases and 0 bases respectively, with 12 bases between them. This CDR3 region has 17 residues. Germline CDR1 reads KGHSH; CDR2 reads LQKENI. The DNA of the CDR3 is TGTGCCAGCTCACCACCGGTTGGCGGGGTCTCTGGAAACACCATATATTTT. Translating it yields CASSPPVGGVSGNTIYF.

The V gene is TRBV15, the J gene TRBJ2-7; 9 bases match TRBD1. After removal of 3 bases from V and 1 base from J, the junction contained 4 bases not matched to a gene. This CDR3 is built from 15 residues. Germline assignment: CDR1 LNHNV and CDR2 YYDKDF (reference sequence). The CDR3 here is CATSRDRGLSYEQYF. The CDR3 DNA reads as TGTGCCACCAGCAGGGACAGGGGTTTGTCCTACGAGCAGTACTTC.

The chain uses TRBV6-5 and TRBJ2-1; 10 nucleotides align to TRBD2. Per the germline V gene, CDR1 is MNHEY and CDR2 is SVGAGI. J gave up 6 bases and V 6 bases, and 5 bases lay outside the gene matches. CDR3 size: 14 residues. In nucleotides, the CDR3 is TGTGCCAGCAGCGGTAGCGGGAGGCGCAATGAGCAGTTCTTC. Translation gives CASSGSGRRNEQFF.

The J gene is TRBJ1-6, the V gene TRBV2, with 9 positions matching TRBD1. CDR1 and CDR2 from the germline V gene are SNHLY and FYNNEI. The CDR3 loop spans 15 amino acids. J gave up 9 bases and V 6 bases, and 9 bases lay outside the gene matches. In DNA form, the CDR3 reads TGTGCCAGCAGGGTACAGGGGGCGTTAAGTTCACCCCTCCACTTT. This translates into CASRVQGALSSPLHF.

The chain carries TRBV7-8 and TRBJ1-4; the D gene is possibly TRBD1 (5 bases). The CDR3 is 15 amino acids. V lost 7 bases and J lost 8, with 20 bases in between. Germline-derived CDR1 and CDR2 are SGHVS and FQNEAQ. This chain's CDR3 is CASTQPGREAEKLFF. In DNA, the CDR3 is TGTGCCAGCACCCAGCCGGGCAGGGAGGCAGAAAAACTGTTTTTT.

This clone appeared a few times. The rearrangement joins TRBV5-1 to TRBJ1-5, with 8 bases identical to TRBD1. Germline V gives CDR1 SGHRS, CDR2 YFSETQ. Germline trimming cut 4 bases from V and 7 bases from J; bases unmatched to any gene: 4. This CDR3 comprises 13 residues. The CDR3 DNA reads as TGCGCCAGCAGCGAACAGGGGGGGCAGCCCCAGCATTTT. This codes for CASSEQGGQPQHF.

In this sample, this clone turned up once. The chain carries TRBV4-2 and TRBJ2-1; D gene uncertain. The V gene's germline CDR1 is LGHNA and CDR2 YNFKEQ. V was trimmed by 0 bases and J by 3 bases, leaving 9 bases between them. The CDR3 covers 15 residues. The CDR3 DNA is TGTGCCAGCAGCCAAGATCGGCAGGACTACAATGAGCAGTTCTTC. This codes for CASSQDRQDYNEQFF.